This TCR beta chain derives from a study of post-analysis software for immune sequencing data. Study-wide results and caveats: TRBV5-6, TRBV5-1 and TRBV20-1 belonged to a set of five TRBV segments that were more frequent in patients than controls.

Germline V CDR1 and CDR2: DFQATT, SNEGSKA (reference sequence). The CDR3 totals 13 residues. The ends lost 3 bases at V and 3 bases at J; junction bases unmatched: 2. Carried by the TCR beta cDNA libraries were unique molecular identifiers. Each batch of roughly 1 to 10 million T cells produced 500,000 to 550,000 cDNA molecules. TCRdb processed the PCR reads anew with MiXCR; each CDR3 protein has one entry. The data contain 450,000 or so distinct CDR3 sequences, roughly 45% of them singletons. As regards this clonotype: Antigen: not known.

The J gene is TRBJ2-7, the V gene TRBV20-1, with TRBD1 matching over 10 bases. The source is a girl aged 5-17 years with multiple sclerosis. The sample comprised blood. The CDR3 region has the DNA TGCAGTGCTAGTAGGGACAGGGGCTACGAGCAGTACTTC. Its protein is CSASRDRGYEQYF.